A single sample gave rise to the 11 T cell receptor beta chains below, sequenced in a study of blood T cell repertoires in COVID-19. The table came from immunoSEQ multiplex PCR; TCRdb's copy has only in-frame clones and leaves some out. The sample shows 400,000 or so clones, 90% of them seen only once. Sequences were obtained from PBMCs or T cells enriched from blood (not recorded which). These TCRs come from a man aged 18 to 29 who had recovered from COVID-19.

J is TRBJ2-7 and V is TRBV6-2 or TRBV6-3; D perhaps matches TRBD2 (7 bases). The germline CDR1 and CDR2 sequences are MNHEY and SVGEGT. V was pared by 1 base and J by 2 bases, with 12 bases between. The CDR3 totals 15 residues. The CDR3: CASSYYGGHTYEQYF. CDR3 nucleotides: TGTGCCAGCAGTTACTACGGGGGGCATACCTACGAGCAGTACTTC.

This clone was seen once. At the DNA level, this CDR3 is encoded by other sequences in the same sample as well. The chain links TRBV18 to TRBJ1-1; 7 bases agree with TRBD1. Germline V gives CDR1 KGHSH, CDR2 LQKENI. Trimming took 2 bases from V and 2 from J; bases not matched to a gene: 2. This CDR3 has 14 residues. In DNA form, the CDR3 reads TGTGCCAGCTCACCAGGACAGGCAAACACTGAAGCTTTCTTT. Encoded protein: CASSPGQANTEAFF.

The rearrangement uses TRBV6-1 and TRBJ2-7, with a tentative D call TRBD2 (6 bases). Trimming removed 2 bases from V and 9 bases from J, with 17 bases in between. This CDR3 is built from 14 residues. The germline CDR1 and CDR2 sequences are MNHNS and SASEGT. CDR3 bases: TGTGCCAGCAGTGAAACTAGCCAGCCTCAAGGGCAGTACTTC. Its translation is CASSETSQPQGQYF.

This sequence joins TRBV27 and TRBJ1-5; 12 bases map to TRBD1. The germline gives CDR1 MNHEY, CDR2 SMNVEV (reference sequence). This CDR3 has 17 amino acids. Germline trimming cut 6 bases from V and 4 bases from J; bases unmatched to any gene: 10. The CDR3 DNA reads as TGTGCCAGCAGAGGGACAGGGGGCTATATGGGAAATCAGCCCCAGCATTTT. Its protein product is CASRGTGGYMGNQPQHF.

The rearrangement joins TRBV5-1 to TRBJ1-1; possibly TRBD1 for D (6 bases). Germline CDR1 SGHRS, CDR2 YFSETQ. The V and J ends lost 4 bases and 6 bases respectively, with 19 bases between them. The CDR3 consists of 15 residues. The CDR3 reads CASSLGATLGAEAFF. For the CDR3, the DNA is TGCGCCAGCAGCCTGGGGGCTACATTAGGGGCTGAAGCTTTCTTT.

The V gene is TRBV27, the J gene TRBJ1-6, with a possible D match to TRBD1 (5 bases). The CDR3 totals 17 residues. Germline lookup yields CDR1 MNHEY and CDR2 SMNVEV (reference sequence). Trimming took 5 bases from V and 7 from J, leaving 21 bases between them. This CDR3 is CASSPRGGSRANSPLHF. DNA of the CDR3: TGTGCCAGCAGTCCACGCGGGGGATCTAGGGCAAATTCACCCCTCCACTTT.

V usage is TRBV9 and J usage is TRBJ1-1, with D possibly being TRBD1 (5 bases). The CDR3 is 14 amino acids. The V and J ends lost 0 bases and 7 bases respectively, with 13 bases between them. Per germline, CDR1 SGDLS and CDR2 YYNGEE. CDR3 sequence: CASSVAAGYDEAFF. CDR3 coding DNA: TGTGCCAGCAGCGTAGCGGCAGGGTATGATGAAGCTTTCTTT.

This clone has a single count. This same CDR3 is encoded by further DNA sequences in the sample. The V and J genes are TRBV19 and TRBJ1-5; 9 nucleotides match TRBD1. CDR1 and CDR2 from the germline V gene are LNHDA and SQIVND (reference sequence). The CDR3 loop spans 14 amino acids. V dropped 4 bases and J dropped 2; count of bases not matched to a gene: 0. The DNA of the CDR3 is TGTGCCAGTAGTAGGACAGGGGGCAATCAGCCCCAGCATTTT. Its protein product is CASSRTGGNQPQHF.

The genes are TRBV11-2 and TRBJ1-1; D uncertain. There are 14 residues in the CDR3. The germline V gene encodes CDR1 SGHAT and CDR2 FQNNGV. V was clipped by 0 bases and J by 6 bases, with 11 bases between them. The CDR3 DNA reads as TGTGCCAGCAGCTTAGATGAGCTAGCCCCTGAAGCTTTCTTT. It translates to CASSLDELAPEAFF. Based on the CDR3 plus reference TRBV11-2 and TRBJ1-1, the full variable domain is EAGVAQSPRYKIIEKRQSVAFWCNPISGHATLYWYQQILGQGPKLLIQFQNNGVVDDSQLPKDRFSAERLKGVDSTLKIQPAKLEDSAVYLCASSLDELAPEAFFGQGTRLTVV.

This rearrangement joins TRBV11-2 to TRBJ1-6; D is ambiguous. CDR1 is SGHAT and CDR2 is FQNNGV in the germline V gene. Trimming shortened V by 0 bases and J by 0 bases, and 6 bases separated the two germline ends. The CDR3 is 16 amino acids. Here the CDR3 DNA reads TGTGCCAGCAGCTTAGAGTCCAGCTCCTATAATTCACCCCTCCACTTT. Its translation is CASSLESSSYNSPLHF.

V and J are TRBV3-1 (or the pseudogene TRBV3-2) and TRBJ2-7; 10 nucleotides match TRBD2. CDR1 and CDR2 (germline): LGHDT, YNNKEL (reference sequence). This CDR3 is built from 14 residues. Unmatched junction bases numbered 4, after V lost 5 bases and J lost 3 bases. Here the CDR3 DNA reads TGTGCCAGCAGCGCCACTAGCGGGGTCTACGAGCAGTACTTC. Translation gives CASSATSGVYEQYF.